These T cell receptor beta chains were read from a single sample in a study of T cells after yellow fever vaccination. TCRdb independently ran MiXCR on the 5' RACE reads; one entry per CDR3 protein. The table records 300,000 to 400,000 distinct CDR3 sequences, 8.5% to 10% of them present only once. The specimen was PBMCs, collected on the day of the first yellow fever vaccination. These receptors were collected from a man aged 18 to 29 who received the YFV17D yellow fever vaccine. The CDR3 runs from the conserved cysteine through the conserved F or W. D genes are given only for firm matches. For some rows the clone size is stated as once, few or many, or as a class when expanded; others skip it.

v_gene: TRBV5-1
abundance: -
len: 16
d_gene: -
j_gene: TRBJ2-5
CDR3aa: CASSSDYRERGETQYF
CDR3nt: TGCGCCAGCAGCTCGGATTACAGGGAGAGAGGAGAGACCCAGTACTTC

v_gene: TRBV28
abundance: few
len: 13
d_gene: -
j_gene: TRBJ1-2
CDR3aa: CASSSHRYYGYTF
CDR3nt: TGTGCCAGCAGTTCCCACCGATACTATGGCTACACCTTC

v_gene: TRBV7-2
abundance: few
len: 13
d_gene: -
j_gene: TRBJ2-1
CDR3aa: CASSTPGRDEQFF
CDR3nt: TGTGCCAGCAGCACCCCGGGACGAGACGAGCAGTTCTTC

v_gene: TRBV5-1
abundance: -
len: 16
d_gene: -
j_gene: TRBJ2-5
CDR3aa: CASSLFLGSGRETQYF
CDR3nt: TGCGCCAGCAGCTTGTTTCTCGGTAGCGGTAGAGAGACCCAGTACTTC

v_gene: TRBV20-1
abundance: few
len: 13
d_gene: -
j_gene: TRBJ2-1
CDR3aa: CSARDTTNNEQFF
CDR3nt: TGCAGTGCTAGAGATACAACGAACAATGAGCAGTTCTTC

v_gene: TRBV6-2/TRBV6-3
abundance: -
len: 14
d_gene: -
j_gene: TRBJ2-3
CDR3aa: CASVLGGTTDTQYF
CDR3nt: TGTGCCTCCGTTCTAGGGGGGACGACAGATACGCAGTATTTT

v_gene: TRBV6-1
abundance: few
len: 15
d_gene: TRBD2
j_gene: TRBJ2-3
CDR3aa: CASSQIAGAWDTQYF
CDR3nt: TGTGCCAGCAGCCAGATAGCGGGGGCCTGGGATACGCAGTATTTT

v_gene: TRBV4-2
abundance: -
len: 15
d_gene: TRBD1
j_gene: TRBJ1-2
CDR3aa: CASSYTGGGADGYTF
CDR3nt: TGTGCCAGCAGCTACACAGGGGGAGGAGCGGATGGCTACACCTTC

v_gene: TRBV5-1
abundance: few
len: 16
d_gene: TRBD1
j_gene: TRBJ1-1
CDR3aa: CASSLAWGTVNTEAFF
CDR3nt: TGCGCCAGCAGCTTGGCCTGGGGGACAGTCAACACTGAAGCTTTCTTT

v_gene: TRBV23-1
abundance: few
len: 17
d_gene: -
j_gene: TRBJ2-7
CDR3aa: CASSQSTDRPGAYEQYF
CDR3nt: TGCGCCAGCAGTCAATCCACCGACAGGCCGGGGGCCTACGAGCAGTACTTC

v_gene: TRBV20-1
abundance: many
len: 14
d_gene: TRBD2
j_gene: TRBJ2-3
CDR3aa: CSASLAGGTDTQYF
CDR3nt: TGCAGTGCTAGCCTAGCGGGGGGCACAGATACGCAGTATTTT

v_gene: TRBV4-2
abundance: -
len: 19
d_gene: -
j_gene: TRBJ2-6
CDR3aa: CASSQDIRVLGSRANVLTF
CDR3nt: TGTGCCAGCAGCCAAGATATCAGGGTTCTAGGATCTAGGGCCAACGTCCTGACTTTC

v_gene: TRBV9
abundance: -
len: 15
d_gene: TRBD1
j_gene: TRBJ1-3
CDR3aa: CASSAQQGNGNTIYF
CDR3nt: TGTGCCAGCAGCGCCCAACAGGGGAACGGAAACACCATATATTTT

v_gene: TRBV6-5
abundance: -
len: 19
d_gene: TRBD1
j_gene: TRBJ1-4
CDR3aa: CASSYLGQEFQSFREKLFF
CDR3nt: TGTGCCAGCAGTTATTTGGGACAGGAGTTTCAATCGTTTCGTGAAAAACTGTTTTTT